This T cell receptor (beta chain) stems from a study of blood T cells in healthy people across ages. Overall study context: Capture via template switching afforded approximately one barcoded beta molecule per two T cells.

Concerning this clonotype itself: Its specificity is not known.

Study-wide findings and caveats: Aged donors had fewer naive CD4+ cells and lower diversity than long-lived donors. Observed TCR beta diversity showed a strong correlation with the percentage of naive T cells as measured by flow cytometry.

Through a sample-barcoded 5' primer and a J-beta primer mix, a second PCR was run for roughly 7 to 12 cycles. TCRdb re-derived calls from the 5' RACE reads in MiXCR, one entry per CDR3 protein. This sample has under 1 million distinct CDR3 sequences, with around 43% found just once. What was sequenced was blood. This sequence originates from a man in his 60s in good health.

The CDR3 DNA is TGTGCCAGCGGCTTCAGCACAGATACGCAGTATTTT. Translated: CASGFSTDTQYF. V gene TRBV14 combines with J gene TRBJ2-3; D is uncertain. In germline, CDR1 is SGHDN, CDR2 FVKESK. The V gene lost 8 bases and the J gene lost 0 bases, with 6 bases spanning the gap. This CDR3 has 12 amino acids.